Listed below are T cell receptor beta chains from one sample, sequenced in a study of T cell changes during pregnancy in multiple sclerosis. Libraries were prepared by immunoSEQ multiplex PCR; TCRdb keeps only in-frame clonotypes and omits some of them. The sample records fewer than 65,000 clones, 80% to 95% being singletons. Sequences were derived from CD4+ T cells from peripheral blood mononuclear cells, sampled after pregnancy. All receptors derive from a female donor with multiple sclerosis, enrolled in a pregnancy study. CDR3s include the opening cysteine and the closing phenylalanine or tryptophan. D genes are given only for firm matches. For some rows the clone size is stated as once, few or many, or as a class when expanded; others skip it.

J gene: TRBJ2-5; V gene: TRBV5-4; clone size: NA; D gene: TRBD2; CDR3 DNA: TGTGCCAGCAGCTCAGAATATAGCGGGAGAAGCGAGACCCAGTACTTC; CDR3 protein: CASSSEYSGRSETQYF
J gene: TRBJ1-1; V gene: TRBV5-8; clone size: NA; D gene: NA; CDR3 DNA: TGTGCCAGCAGCTCAGGACAGACGAGGACTGAAGCTTTCTTT; CDR3 protein: CASSSGQTRTEAFF
J gene: TRBJ1-4; V gene: TRBV30; clone size: NA; D gene: TRBD1; CDR3 DNA: TGTGCCTGGAGTGTACAACAGGGGGCGATTTATGAAAAACTGTTTTTT; CDR3 protein: CAWSVQQGAIYEKLFF
J gene: TRBJ2-7; V gene: TRBV7-3; clone size: NA; D gene: TRBD1; CDR3 DNA: TGTGCCAGCAGCTTAAGGTTCCCGGACAGGGGCCACGAGCAGTACTTC; CDR3 protein: CASSLRFPDRGHEQYF
J gene: TRBJ2-2; V gene: TRBV5-1; clone size: NA; D gene: TRBD2; CDR3 DNA: TGCGCCAGCAGCTTAGGGACTAGTCTCACCGGGGAGCTGTTTTTT; CDR3 protein: CASSLGTSLTGELFF
J gene: TRBJ2-5; V gene: TRBV6-5; clone size: NA; D gene: TRBD2; CDR3 DNA: TGTGCCAGCAGTTTTCTAGCGGGAGGTTCCGGAGAGACCCAGTACTTC; CDR3 protein: CASSFLAGGSGETQYF
J gene: TRBJ1-4; V gene: TRBV30; clone size: NA; D gene: NA; CDR3 DNA: TGTGCCTGGAGTTTTAGGACAGCTGCTAATGAAAAACTGTTTTTT; CDR3 protein: CAWSFRTAANEKLFF
J gene: TRBJ1-5; V gene: TRBV30; clone size: NA; D gene: TRBD1; CDR3 DNA: TGTGCCTGCCGGGGACAGGGTCATCAGCCCCAGCATTTT; CDR3 protein: CACRGQGHQPQHF
J gene: TRBJ2-1; V gene: TRBV30; clone size: NA; D gene: NA; CDR3 DNA: TGTGCCTGGAGTGTACTCCTCTCCTACAATGAGCAGTTCTTC; CDR3 protein: CAWSVLLSYNEQFF
J gene: TRBJ1-1; V gene: TRBV5-1; clone size: NA; D gene: TRBD1; CDR3 DNA: TGCGCCAGCAGCAGGGGACAGGGCCCGAACACTGAAGCTTTCTTT; CDR3 protein: CASSRGQGPNTEAFF
J gene: TRBJ2-1; V gene: TRBV27; clone size: NA; D gene: TRBD2; CDR3 DNA: TGTGCCAGCAGTCTCTTAGCGGGATCCCCTAATGAGCAGTTCTTC; CDR3 protein: CASSLLAGSPNEQFF
J gene: TRBJ1-4; V gene: TRBV9; clone size: once; D gene: NA; CDR3 DNA: TGTGCCAGCAGCGCTGAGACAGGCCGTAATGAAAAACTGTTTTTT; CDR3 protein: CASSAETGRNEKLFF
J gene: TRBJ2-1; V gene: TRBV5-1; clone size: NA; D gene: TRBD1; CDR3 DNA: TGCGCCAGCGGCCTGACAGGGATGGGTGAGCAGTTCTTC; CDR3 protein: CASGLTGMGEQFF
J gene: TRBJ2-3; V gene: TRBV29-1; clone size: NA; D gene: NA; CDR3 DNA: TGCAGCGTCCCATACCTCGGGGGTAGGTCAGATACGCAGTATTTT; CDR3 protein: CSVPYLGGRSDTQYF
J gene: TRBJ2-1; V gene: TRBV19; clone size: NA; D gene: TRBD2; CDR3 DNA: TGTGCCAGTAGTGTGAGCGGGAGGGCCGATGAGCAGTTCTTC; CDR3 protein: CASSVSGRADEQFF
J gene: TRBJ2-4; V gene: TRBV2; clone size: NA; D gene: NA; CDR3 DNA: TGTGCCAGCAGAGGGAAAAGCGGCGCCGGAAACATTCAGTACTTC; CDR3 protein: CASRGKSGAGNIQYF
J gene: TRBJ2-7; V gene: TRBV5-5; clone size: NA; D gene: TRBD2; CDR3 DNA: TGTGCCAGCAGCTTCTCTAGGACTAGCGGGTCCTACGAGCAGTACTTC; CDR3 protein: CASSFSRTSGSYEQYF
J gene: TRBJ2-4; V gene: TRBV28; clone size: once; D gene: NA; CDR3 DNA: TGTGCCAGCAGAGAGGGGGTAGTCAAAAACATTCAGTACTTC; CDR3 protein: CASREGVVKNIQYF
J gene: TRBJ2-2; V gene: TRBV10-3; clone size: NA; D gene: TRBD1; CDR3 DNA: TGTGCCACCAAAGAAGACAGGGTCTACACCGGGGAGCTGTTTTTT; CDR3 protein: CATKEDRVYTGELFF
J gene: TRBJ2-7; V gene: TRBV5-6; clone size: few; D gene: NA; CDR3 DNA: TGTGCCAGCAGCACTTCCTACGAGCAGTACTTC; CDR3 protein: CASSTSYEQYF
J gene: TRBJ2-1; V gene: TRBV7-3; clone size: NA; D gene: TRBD1; CDR3 DNA: TGTGCCAGCAGCAAACGACAGGGCTACAATGAGCAGTTCTTC; CDR3 protein: CASSKRQGYNEQFF
J gene: TRBJ2-1; V gene: TRBV30; clone size: NA; D gene: NA; CDR3 DNA: TGTGCCTGGGGGAGCCTCGGTGGCAATGAGCAGTTCTTC; CDR3 protein: CAWGSLGGNEQFF
J gene: TRBJ1-3; V gene: TRBV29-1; clone size: NA; D gene: NA; CDR3 DNA: TGCAGCGTTGAGGACAGCTTCTCTGGAAACACCATATATTTT; CDR3 protein: CSVEDSFSGNTIYF
J gene: TRBJ1-5; V gene: TRBV5-1; clone size: NA; D gene: NA; CDR3 DNA: TGCGCCAGCAGCATAGGAAACGGGAATCAGCCCCAGCATTTT; CDR3 protein: CASSIGNGNQPQHF
J gene: TRBJ2-5; V gene: TRBV2; clone size: NA; D gene: NA; CDR3 DNA: TGTGCCAGCAGTGAGGAACTAGCCTCCACAGAGACCCAGTACTTC; CDR3 protein: CASSEELASTETQYF
J gene: TRBJ2-1; V gene: TRBV29-1; clone size: NA; D gene: NA; CDR3 DNA: TGCAGCGTTGAATACAGCCTATACTCCTACAATGAGCAGTTCTTC; CDR3 protein: CSVEYSLYSYNEQFF
J gene: TRBJ1-1; V gene: TRBV5-4; clone size: NA; D gene: TRBD1; CDR3 DNA: TGTGCCAGCAGCTTGCAGGGGGTTAACACTGAAGCTTTCTTT; CDR3 protein: CASSLQGVNTEAFF
J gene: TRBJ2-1; V gene: TRBV4-2; clone size: NA; D gene: TRBD1; CDR3 DNA: TGTGCCAGCAGCCAAGTGGACAGGGCTAAGAATAGTGAGCAGTTCTTC; CDR3 protein: CASSQVDRAKNSEQFF
J gene: TRBJ2-3; V gene: TRBV19; clone size: once; D gene: TRBD2; CDR3 DNA: TGTGCCAGTAGTATCGCCTCAACGACTAGCGGGAGTCTAGATACGCAGTATTTT; CDR3 protein: CASSIASTTSGSLDTQYF
J gene: TRBJ2-4; V gene: TRBV19; clone size: once; D gene: NA; CDR3 DNA: TGTGCCAGTAGTATGTGGCCAGGCCTAACCAAAAACATTCAGTACTTC; CDR3 protein: CASSMWPGLTKNIQYF
J gene: TRBJ2-7; V gene: TRBV18; clone size: NA; D gene: TRBD2; CDR3 DNA: TGTGCCAGCTCACCCGGGACTAGCCGAGAGCAGTACTTC; CDR3 protein: CASSPGTSREQYF
J gene: TRBJ1-2; V gene: TRBV11-2; clone size: NA; D gene: NA; CDR3 DNA: TGTGCCAGCAGCTTAGACAGGGATGGCTACACCTTC; CDR3 protein: CASSLDRDGYTF
J gene: TRBJ1-2; V gene: TRBV11-2; clone size: NA; D gene: NA; CDR3 DNA: TGTGCCAGCAGACCAACCGGACAGCCTAACTATGGCTACACCTTC; CDR3 protein: CASRPTGQPNYGYTF
J gene: TRBJ2-5; V gene: TRBV27; clone size: once; D gene: TRBD1; CDR3 DNA: TGTGCCAGCAGGGACAGGGTAATGACAGAGACCCAGTACTTC; CDR3 protein: CASRDRVMTETQYF
J gene: TRBJ2-5; V gene: TRBV30; clone size: NA; D gene: NA; CDR3 DNA: TGTGCCTGGAGTGTGAGGGCAGGGGTTACCCAGTACTTC; CDR3 protein: CAWSVRAGVTQYF